Sequencing of this T cell receptor beta chain was carried out in a study of siplizumab effects on memory and regulatory T cells. Broader study findings: A naive or memory phenotype could not be assigned to roughly 75-96% of the proliferating CD4+ or CD8+ clones. Sequences below about 10^-5 frequency were poorly captured, limiting mapping of alloreactive clones. Apparently more diverse than memory cells, naive T cells also seemed major alloresponse contributors.

Clones were read by immunoSEQ multiplex PCR, and TCRdb kept only the in-frame ones, dropping some. Of fewer than 100,000 clones in the sample, more than 85% were seen once. Turning to this clone: Its antigen remains unidentified.

Material: CD8+ T cells sorted from blood. The clonotype originates from a human donor in good health.

The CDR3 DNA sequence: TGTGCCAGCAGCGTGGGGGGGCATCAGCAGTTCTTC. Translation gives CASSVGGHQQFF. The rearrangement joins TRBV9 to TRBJ2-1, with D perhaps matching TRBD2 (7 bases). The CDR3 is 12 amino acids. CDR1 is SGDLS, CDR2 YYNGEE, per germline. Trimming took 2 bases from V and 11 from J, leaving 11 bases between them. The variable domain in full, completed from reference TRBV9 and TRBJ2-1, reads DSGVTQTPKHLITATGQRVTLRCSPRSGDLSVYWYQQSLDQGLQFLIQYYNGEERAKGNILERFSAQQFPDLHSELNLSSLELGDSALYFCASSVGGHQQFFGPGTRLTVL.